Listed below are T cell receptor beta chains from one sample, sequenced in a study of shared T cell receptors in the human thymus. TCRdb's table, derived via immunoSEQ multiplex PCR, lists solely in-frame clones and lacks some. The table lists 700,000 to 750,000 clones, roughly 88% of them singletons. These same records also appear under a second study, on human thymus T cells.

What was sequenced was thymocytes. These receptors all stem from a girl under three years old with a congenital heart defect. The CDR3 runs from the conserved cysteine through the conserved F or W. The D gene is left open where the match is weak. Clone sizes are given selectively: once, few, many, or a class where the clone is expanded.

d_gene,v_gene,j_gene,abundance,len,CDR3nt,CDR3aa
TRBD1,TRBV7-2,TRBJ2-2,.,17,TGTGCCAGCAGCCCCTCGGCGACAGGGGGCAAGGCCGGGGAGCTGTTTTTT,CASSPSATGGKAGELFF
.,TRBV28,TRBJ1-5,.,12,TGTGCCAGCAGTTTCCGCGATCAGCCCCAGCATTTT,CASSFRDQPQHF
TRBD1,TRBV2,TRBJ1-2,.,14,TGTGCCAGCAGGGGACAGTTAGCTAACTATGGCTACACCTTC,CASRGQLANYGYTF
.,TRBV14,TRBJ2-7,once,16,TGTGCCAGCAGCCAAGTGGCGGGGCCCTACTTCTACGAGCAGTACTTC,CASSQVAGPYFYEQYF
.,TRBV10-3,TRBJ1-4,.,15,TGTGCCATCAGTGAGAATACAGGGTCCCTTGAAAAACTGTTTTTT,CAISENTGSLEKLFF
TRBD1,TRBV28,TRBJ1-6,.,21,TGTGCCAGCAGTTTAACCCGGACAGGGCAGGCAGCAACAAAGAATAATTCACCCCTCCACTTT,CASSLTRTGQAATKNNSPLHF
.,TRBV4-1,TRBJ1-2,.,21,TGCGCCAGCAGCCAAGATGGGAAGGGGGGGACCACATTACGGCGATACTATGGCTACACCTTC,CASSQDGKGGTTLRRYYGYTF
.,TRBV6-6,TRBJ2-5,.,15,TGTGCCAGCAGTTACTCCAGGGCCGTCCAAGAGACCCAGTACTTC,CASSYSRAVQETQYF
TRBD2,TRBV12-5,TRBJ2-1,.,19,TGTGCTAGTGGTTTGGTACGAAGGACTAGCGGGGGGGCCAGAAATGAGCAGTTCTTC,CASGLVRRTSGGARNEQFF
TRBD1,TRBV19,TRBJ1-1,.,16,TGTGCCAGTAGTATTGCCAGGGGGGTAGATGGCACTGAAGCTTTCTTT,CASSIARGVDGTEAFF
.,TRBV4-2,TRBJ2-1,few,14,TGTGCCAGCAGCCAAGAAGCACAGGGAGATGAGCAGTTCTTC,CASSQEAQGDEQFF
.,TRBV6-5,TRBJ1-1,.,16,TGTGCCAGCAGTTACTCGACGACAGGCGAGCGGTCTGAAGCTTTCTTT,CASSYSTTGERSEAFF
TRBD1,TRBV30,TRBJ1-4,.,18,TGTGCCTGGAGTTCGACTTACAGGGGGCTCATGGAGAATGAAAAACTGTTTTTT,CAWSSTYRGLMENEKLFF
TRBD1,TRBV18,TRBJ2-7,.,12,TGTGCCAGCTCACTCGGGACAGGCGAGCAGTACTTC,CASSLGTGEQYF
.,TRBV27,TRBJ1-2,.,17,TGTGCCAGCAGTACTACCTCTGAGGCCGGGATACGCTATGGCTACACCTTC,CASSTTSEAGIRYGYTF
.,TRBV15,TRBJ1-1,once,19,TGTGCCACCAGCAGAGAAACCCTCCCCTTGGAGCCCCTGAACACTGAAGCTTTCTTT,CATSRETLPLEPLNTEAFF
.,TRBV14,TRBJ1-1,.,16,TGTGCCAGCAGCCCAACGCCCAGACAGAGAAACACTGAAGCTTTCTTT,CASSPTPRQRNTEAFF
.,TRBV6-5,TRBJ1-2,.,14,TGTGCCAGCAGTTACGAACAGTCTAACTATGGCTACACCTTC,CASSYEQSNYGYTF
.,TRBV5-5,TRBJ1-2,.,16,TGTGCCAGCAGCTTGATCCCCCCCAGGGTGGGCTATGGCTACACCTTC,CASSLIPPRVGYGYTF
TRBD1,TRBV7-2,TRBJ2-5,.,16,TGTGCCAGCAGCTTAGAAATACAGGGGGCCGGACAGACCCAGTACTTC,CASSLEIQGAGQTQYF
TRBD1,TRBV10-1,TRBJ1-1,.,15,TGCGCCAGCAGTGACTCGGACAGGGGGGGGAATGAAGCTTTCTTT,CASSDSDRGGNEAFF
TRBD2,TRBV6-4,TRBJ2-1,.,16,TGTGCCAGCAGTGACGGCCGGGGGGTCGGGGGCAATGAGCAGTTCTTC,CASSDGRGVGGNEQFF
TRBD1,TRBV6-1,TRBJ1-2,.,15,TGTGCCAGCAATTTTTTGGACAGGTCTAACTATGGCTACACCTTC,CASNFLDRSNYGYTF
.,TRBV15,TRBJ1-6,once,20,TGTGCCACCAGCAGGAAAGGCTTAGGGCAGACAGACTTACATAATTCACCCCTCCACTTT,CATSRKGLGQTDLHNSPLHF
TRBD1,TRBV5-1,TRBJ2-1,.,15,TGCGCCAGCGGATCCCGGGACAGGGGGTCCTCTGAGCAGTTCTTC,CASGSRDRGSSEQFF
.,TRBV5-1,TRBJ1-2,.,16,TGCGCCAGCAGCTTGCCTCCTGGGGCACACCAGTGGGGCTACACCTTC,CASSLPPGAHQWGYTF
.,TRBV13,TRBJ2-5,.,15,TGTGCCAGCAGCCCCGCGCAGGGGAAGCGAAAGACCCAGTACTTC,CASSPAQGKRKTQYF
.,TRBV28,TRBJ1-1,.,14,TGTGCCAGCAGTTTTACTAGAGGTGGCACTGAAGCTTTCTTT,CASSFTRGGTEAFF
.,TRBV9,TRBJ1-1,.,15,TGTGCCAGCAGCGTAGCCCCCGGGGGAGACACTGAAGCTTTCTTT,CASSVAPGGDTEAFF
.,TRBV27,TRBJ2-6,.,20,TGTGCCAGCAGTTGCAGGACAGAAGAGCCCCTAAGCTCTGGGGCCAACGTCCTGACTTTC,CASSCRTEEPLSSGANVLTF
.,TRBV27,TRBJ1-4,.,18,TGTGCCAGCAGTCCCCGAACATTAAAGACAGAGACGAATGAAAAACTGTTTTTT,CASSPRTLKTETNEKLFF
TRBD1,TRBV12-5,TRBJ1-1,.,16,TGTGCTAGTGGTTTGGTACGGGACAGGGTTAGCACTGAAGCTTTCTTT,CASGLVRDRVSTEAFF
.,TRBV28,TRBJ2-3,.,13,TGTGCCAGCAGTTTGGGGGGAACAGATACGCAGTATTTT,CASSLGGTDTQYF
.,TRBV5-4,TRBJ2-7,few,12,TGTGCCAGCAGCTTACCCGGGGACGAGCAGTACTTC,CASSLPGDEQYF
TRBD2,TRBV2,TRBJ2-2,.,18,TGTGCCAGCAGCGACCCTTGGACTAGCGGGGGGCTACCCGGGGAGCTGTTTTTT,CASSDPWTSGGLPGELFF
TRBD1,TRBV14,TRBJ2-7,.,18,TGTGCCGGAGCAACCGGGACAGGGCCCTCAAAAAGCTCCTACGAGCAGTACTTC,CAGATGTGPSKSSYEQYF
.,TRBV28,TRBJ2-2,.,15,TGTGCCAGCAGTTGGGACATAGCGAACACCGGGGAGCTGTTTTTT,CASSWDIANTGELFF
TRBD2,TRBV15,TRBJ2-7,.,15,TGTGCCACCAGCAGAGACTTTCGACTAGCATCCGAGCAGTACTTC,CATSRDFRLASEQYF
TRBD2,TRBV5-1,TRBJ2-5,.,17,TGCGCCAGCAGCTCTAGACTACTAGCGGGGGGGCATGAGACCCAGTACTTC,CASSSRLLAGGHETQYF
.,TRBV28,TRBJ1-5,.,17,TGTGCCAGCAGTTTTCCTAGGGACTTTTATAGCAATCAGCCCCAGCATTTT,CASSFPRDFYSNQPQHF
TRBD2,TRBV5-6,TRBJ2-4,.,14,TGTGCCAGCACCTCGGGGGGGGCCAAAAACATTCAGTACTTC,CASTSGGAKNIQYF
.,TRBV6-6,TRBJ1-1,.,15,TGTGCCAGCAGTTACTCATCGGGGGTGAACACTGAAGCTTTCTTT,CASSYSSGVNTEAFF
TRBD1,TRBV5-1,TRBJ2-6,.,24,TGCGCCAGCAGCCCATTAGGGTTACATCTCCCGAGACAGGGGTCTCCCTCTGGGGCCAACGTCCTGACTTTC,CASSPLGLHLPRQGSPSGANVLTF
TRBD2,TRBV4-2,TRBJ2-7,.,16,TGTGCCAGCAGCCAAGTTCCAAGCGGGACCTCCTACGAGCAGTACTTC,CASSQVPSGTSYEQYF
TRBD2,TRBV5-1,TRBJ2-3,.,14,TGCGCCAGCAGCCTGGGACTACTCACAGATACGCAGTATTTT,CASSLGLLTDTQYF
TRBD1,TRBV5-6,TRBJ1-3,.,13,TGTGCCAGCAGCTTCACAGGGGTAGACACCATATATTTT,CASSFTGVDTIYF
.,TRBV6-5,TRBJ1-4,.,15,TGTGCCAGCAGCCCTGGGGGGACCCTGGAGGAAAAACTGTTTTTT,CASSPGGTLEEKLFF
.,TRBV4-2,TRBJ2-3,.,19,TGTGCCAGCAGCCAAGCGGTCCGGGGGAGATGGGAGGTGCCAGATACGCAGTATTTT,CASSQAVRGRWEVPDTQYF
.,TRBV7-9,TRBJ1-1,.,15,TGTGCCAGCAGCTTACCCGAAAGGGGGAAAACTGAAGCTTTCTTT,CASSLPERGKTEAFF
.,TRBV11-3,TRBJ2-1,once,13,TGTGCCAGCAGCTTAGCCCTAGACAATGAGCAGTTCTTC,CASSLALDNEQFF
TRBD2,TRBV5-4,TRBJ2-1,.,19,TGTGCCAGCAGCTTTAGCGGGCCCCTCCTACTATTGTCTTACAATGAGCAGTTCTTC,CASSFSGPLLLLSYNEQFF
TRBD1,TRBV6-1,TRBJ2-1,.,14,TGTGCCAGCAGTGCAGGGGGCGCCTACAATGAGCAGTTCTTC,CASSAGGAYNEQFF
TRBD1,TRBV19,TRBJ2-7,.,20,TGTGCCAGTTCGGAAGCCCCGGGACAGGGCCACCTATCACCCTCCTACGAGCAGTACTTC,CASSEAPGQGHLSPSYEQYF
.,TRBV5-1,TRBJ1-1,.,14,TGCGCCAGCAGCGTACTACCGGGAGGCACTGAAGCTTTCTTT,CASSVLPGGTEAFF
.,TRBV21-1,TRBJ1-3,.,16,TGTGCCAGCAGCCACAGGGACAGGGGTTCTGGAAACACCATATATTTT,CASSHRDRGSGNTIYF